The subject of this entry is one T cell receptor (beta chain). This clonotype has a handful of counts. Its binding antigen is unknown. There are no base qualities to consult, and no much larger clone falls within one base. Library creation used 5' RACE. Sequencing took place on an Illumina HiSeq 2500. The second PCR ran for roughly 6 to 11 cycles and used a J-beta primer mix along with a sample-barcoded 5' primer. A unique molecular identifier was introduced onto each TCR beta cDNA molecule by a template-switch 5' adaptor carrying 12 random nucleotides. Each sample yielded at least 2.5 million CDR3-containing paired-end reads. First-strand cDNA was synthesized from all RNA with the Mint cDNA synthesis kit, primed by a TRBC-specific oligonucleotide. After uracil-DNA glycosylase treatment, a first 18-cycle PCR used universal primers M1SS and BC2_uni_R on all cDNA. Regarding the original processing steps: For normalization, 1 million high-quality reads, each with a distinct molecular identifier, were randomly selected from each sample. Instead of being binned into consensus sequences, reads with shared molecular identifiers were discarded. CDR3 identification, clonotype clustering and error correction used MiTCR with a Q25 quality threshold and the strictest error-elimination algorithm. A nonparametric unseen species model with Euler transformation was used to estimate a lower bound on total TCR beta diversity. TCRdb handled the public reads itself, with Q25 trimming in fastp and clone calling in MiXCR, and kept productive beta chains. Rows are unified per CDR3 protein, each entry keeping the most common DNA and genes. The V and J calls here are based on TCRdb, not the publication. Within this sample are about 1.4 million distinct CDR3 sequences, with 45% to 70% of them counted one time only. The ten largest clones represent 5% to 7% of the sample.

The entry originates in a study of blood T cells in healthy people across ages (dated by TCRdb to between 2014 and 2017). Broadly, across the study: In model experiments, template switching captured about one uniquely barcoded TCR beta cDNA molecule for every two T cells. To track age-related changes in TCR beta repertoire diversity, the study relied on deep sequencing normalized with unique cDNA molecular identifiers. The donors were split into four age groups: young (average approximately 16 years), middle-aged (roughly 40), aged (62) and long-lived (roughly 88). To avoid experimental bias, donors of different ages were distributed randomly across sequencing lanes. Using the same blood draw, the study looked at two additional independent replicas of 1 million unique cDNA reads for two donors, one aged 18 to 30 and the other aged 80 or older.

Here is what the overall study found, with its caveats: Compared with the aged group, the long-lived group had more naive CD4+ T cells, fewer expanded clones and increased TCR diversity, suggesting age selection. Estimates of total diversity based on one million sequenced T cells were considered lower bounds and underestimates. As age increased, observed TCR beta diversity per million T cells dropped in a roughly linear way, and a significant reduction was already evident by age roughly 36. Conclusive comparison of naive and antigen-experienced compartments was prevented by the profiling of bulk unsorted PBMCs. Observed TCR beta diversity correlated strongly with the percentage of naive T cells measured by flow cytometry. Donor CMV infection status was unknown, potentially confounding age-related changes in expanded clonotypes.

Systemically healthy Caucasian individuals from Russia, about 38 in total and aged roughly 6 to 100 years, were included as donors. Each donor gave ten milliliters of peripheral blood, collected into EDTA-treated Vacutainer tubes. PBMCs were isolated by Ficoll-Paque density-gradient centrifugation, with at least 6.5 million obtained per sample. Trizol reagent was used to extract total RNA from PBMCs, with at least 5.5 micrograms per sample. For every donor, flow cytometry on a PBMC aliquot measured the percentage of naive CD45RAhigh/CD27high T cells. The CDR3 numbers 15 residues from cysteine through phenylalanine. The sequence is cut down to CDR3 DNA, 45 bases in frame from base 1. V is reduced by 4 bases and J by 1 base, leaving a spacing of 14 bases between them. Per the germline V gene, MGHRA is the CDR1 and YSYEKL is the CDR2.

The source of this sequence is a man younger than 35 in good health. The chain joins TRBV4-1 to TRBJ2-7; the D gene assignment is perhaps TRBD1 or TRBD2, with each matching 6 bases. What was sequenced was blood. The CDR3: CASSPRQEGSYEQYF. The nucleotide sequence reads TGCGCCAGCAGCCCCAGACAGGAGGGGTCCTACGAGCAGTACTTC.